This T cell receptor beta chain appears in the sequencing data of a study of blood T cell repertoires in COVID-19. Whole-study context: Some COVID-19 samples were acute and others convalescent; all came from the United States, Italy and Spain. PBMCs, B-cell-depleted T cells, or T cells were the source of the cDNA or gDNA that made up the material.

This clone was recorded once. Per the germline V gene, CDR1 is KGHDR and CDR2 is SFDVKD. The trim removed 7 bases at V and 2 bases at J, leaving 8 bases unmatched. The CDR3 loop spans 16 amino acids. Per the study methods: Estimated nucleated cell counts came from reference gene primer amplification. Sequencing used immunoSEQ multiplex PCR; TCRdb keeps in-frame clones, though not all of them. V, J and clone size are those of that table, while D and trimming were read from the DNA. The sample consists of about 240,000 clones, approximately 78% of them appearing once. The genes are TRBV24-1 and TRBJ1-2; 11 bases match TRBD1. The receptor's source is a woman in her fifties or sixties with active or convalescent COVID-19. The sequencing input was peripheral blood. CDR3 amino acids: CATSPRTGGPNYGYTF. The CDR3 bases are TGTGCCACCAGCCCCCGGACAGGGGGCCCGAACTATGGCTACACCTTC.